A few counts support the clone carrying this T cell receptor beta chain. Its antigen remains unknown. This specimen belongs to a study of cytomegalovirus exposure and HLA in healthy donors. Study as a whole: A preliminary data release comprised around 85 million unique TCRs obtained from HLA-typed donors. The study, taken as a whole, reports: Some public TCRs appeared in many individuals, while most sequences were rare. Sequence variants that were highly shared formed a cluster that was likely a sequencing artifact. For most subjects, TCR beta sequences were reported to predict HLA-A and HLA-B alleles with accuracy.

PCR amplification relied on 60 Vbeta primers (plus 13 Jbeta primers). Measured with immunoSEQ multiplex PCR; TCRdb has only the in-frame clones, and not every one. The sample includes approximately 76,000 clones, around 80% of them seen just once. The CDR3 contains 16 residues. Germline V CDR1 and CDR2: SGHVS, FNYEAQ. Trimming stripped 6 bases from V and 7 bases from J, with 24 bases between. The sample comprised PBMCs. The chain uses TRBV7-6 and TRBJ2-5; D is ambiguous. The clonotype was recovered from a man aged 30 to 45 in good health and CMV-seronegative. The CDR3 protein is CASSSDAYGRPGTQYF. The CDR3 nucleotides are TGTGCCAGCAGTTCCGATGCCTATGGGCGCCCCGGGACCCAGTACTTC.